The next 18 T cell receptor beta chains were all read from a single sample in a study of blood T cells in healthy people across ages. With a J-beta primer mix and a sample-barcoded 5' primer, a second PCR ran 7 to 11 cycles. Via MiXCR, TCRdb re-called the 5' RACE reads, giving one row per CDR3 protein. The table includes some 1.6 million distinct CDR3 sequences, roughly 32% detected once. Material for sequencing was blood. All receptors come from a young woman in good health.

This clonotype was counted between two and nine times. As DNA, the CDR3 is TGCGCCAGCAGCGAAGATTGGACAGGAAGCTCCTACAATGAGCAGTTCTTC. As protein: CASSEDWTGSSYNEQFF. The genes are TRBV5-1 and TRBJ2-1, with TRBD1 matching 7 bases. This CDR3 is 17 amino acids long. The V gene end was trimmed by 4 bases and the J gene end by 0 bases; junction bases not matched to a gene: 10. CDR1 SGHRS and CDR2 YFSETQ come from the germline V gene.

This clonotype was seen ten or more times. This chain joins TRBV20-1 and TRBJ2-3; 8 positions match TRBD1. The CDR3 consists of 15 residues. V was clipped by 5 bases and J by 0 bases; unmatched bases: 7. Per the germline V gene, CDR1 is DFQATT and CDR2 is SNEGSKA (reference sequence). CDR3 protein: CSALQGAGSTDTQYF. In nucleotides, the CDR3 is TGCAGTGCTCTCCAGGGGGCGGGGAGCACAGATACGCAGTATTTT.

The chain carries TRBV29-1 and TRBJ2-2; D ambiguous. Germline V CDR1 and CDR2: SQVTM, ANQGSEA. V was pared by 5 bases and J by 8 bases, with 12 bases between. The CDR3 totals 12 residues. The CDR3 here is CSVKSGPGELFF. CDR3 nucleotides: TGCAGCGTTAAAAGTGGGCCGGGGGAGCTGTTTTTT.

This chain connects TRBV12-5 to TRBJ2-4, with D maybe TRBD1 (6 bases). The J call is uncertain, as TRBJ2-7 better fits the DNA end. The CDR3 covers 17 residues. The germline V gene encodes CDR1 LGHNT and CDR2 FRNRAP. CDR3 coding DNA: TGTGCTAGTGGTTTGGCTATGGGAACAGGGATCCCCTACGAGCAGTACTTC. Amino acids: CASGLAMGTGIPYEQYF.

The chain carries TRBV10-3 and TRBJ1-4; 8 positions agree with TRBD1. V lost 2 bases and J lost 7; bases outside the gene matches: 12. This CDR3 region has 17 residues. The germline gives CDR1 ENHRY, CDR2 SYGVKD. CDR3 sequence: CAISEQAQGGLGEKLFF. For the CDR3, the DNA is TGTGCCATCAGTGAGCAGGCACAGGGGGGGCTAGGTGAAAAACTGTTTTTT.

For this clonotype: Because the CDR3 is missing its conserved closing phenylalanine or tryptophan, this is likely a read error. The chain has TRBV5-1 and TRBJ2-6; D uncertain. The CDR3 has 15 amino acids. From germline, CDR1 is SGHRS and CDR2 YFSETQ. Trimming cost V 3 bases and J 0 bases, with 7 bases left between them. CDR3 region: CASSSLVSGANVLTY. The CDR3 DNA is TGCGCCAGCAGCTCGCTCGTCTCTGGGGCCAACGTCCTGACTTAC.

The chain couples TRBV5-1 to TRBJ2-1; D is perhaps TRBD2 (5 bases). The CDR3 contains 14 residues. The germline V and J ends were trimmed by 4 bases and 7 bases, with 15 bases remaining between them. Germline lookup yields CDR1 SGHRS and CDR2 YFSETQ. CDR3 sequence: CASSQQTPGNEQFF. Here the CDR3 DNA reads TGCGCCAGCAGCCAACAAACCCCGGGGAATGAGCAGTTCTTC.

V usage is TRBV7-9 and J usage is TRBJ1-4; D perhaps matches TRBD1 (6 bases). Germline V lookup: CDR1 SEHNR, CDR2 FQNEAQ (reference sequence). The CDR3 is 15 amino acids. V lost 3 bases and J lost 8, with 16 bases in between. The CDR3 DNA follows: TGTGCCAGCAGCTTGTACCTCAGGGGCTTCGAAAAACTGTTTTTT. Translated: CASSLYLRGFEKLFF.

V is TRBV5-1 and J is TRBJ2-7, with TRBD2 matching over 9 bases. Germline V CDR1 and CDR2: SGHRS, YFSETQ. V lost 3 bases and J lost 6; bases outside the gene matches: 1. This CDR3 spans 12 amino acids. CDR3 region: CASSSSGTEQYF. The CDR3 DNA sequence: TGCGCCAGCAGCTCTAGCGGGACCGAGCAGTACTTC.

The chain couples TRBV6-6 to TRBJ1-1; 8 nucleotides line up with TRBD1. The CDR3 contains 13 residues. The ends lost 6 bases at V and 3 bases at J; junction bases unmatched: 3. CDR1 is MNHNY, CDR2 SVGAGI, per germline (reference sequence). The CDR3 DNA reads as TGTGCCAGCAGCAAGACAGGGGACACTGAAGCTTTCTTT. It is translated as CASSKTGDTEAFF.

The chain combines TRBV6-5 with TRBJ1-1, with D unclear. CDR3 length: 12 residues. The germline gives CDR1 MNHEY, CDR2 SVGAGI. Trimming pared 6 bases from V and 6 bases from J, leaving 11 bases between. CDR3 sequence: CASRTPGAEAFF. Written as DNA, the CDR3 is TGTGCCAGCAGAACCCCCGGGGCTGAAGCTTTCTTT.

The gene calls are TRBV7-9 and TRBJ2-3; TRBD1 matches at 10 bases. The germline V gene has CDR1 SEHNR and CDR2 FQNEAQ (reference sequence). J gave up 6 bases and V 6 bases, and 6 bases lay outside the gene matches. The CDR3 runs to 14 residues. The chain's CDR3 is CASRPGTGVDTQYF. CDR3 in DNA: TGTGCCAGCAGGCCCGGGACAGGGGTTGATACGCAGTATTTT.

This clonotype has a handful of counts. J is TRBJ2-7 and V is TRBV18; 8 positions agree with TRBD1. The J call may be in error: the DNA end matches TRBJ2-5 better. Germline V gene sequence: CDR1 KGHSH, CDR2 LQKENI. The CDR3 has 13 residues. In DNA form, the CDR3 reads TGTGCCAGCTCGACAGGGGAACACGGGACCCAGTACTTC. Amino acid sequence: CASSTGEHGTQYF.

This clonotype occurred a few times. V gene TRBV21-1 combines with J gene TRBJ2-3; TRBD2 is the table's D call, not checked against the DNA. TRBV21-1 corresponds to a pseudogene. There are 16 residues in the CDR3. The CDR3 nucleotides read TGTGCCAGCAGCATCCCCTCACTAGCGGGCACAGATACGCAGTATTTT. This codes for CASSIPSLAGTDTQYF.

This rearrangement joins TRBV6-5 to TRBJ2-2; 11 nucleotides line up with TRBD1. The junction had 4 bases not matched to a gene; V was cut back by 5 bases and J by 5 bases. This CDR3 region has 15 residues. CDR1 is MNHEY, CDR2 SVGAGI, per germline. Here the CDR3 reads CASSTGQGATGELFF. CDR3 coding DNA: TGTGCCAGCAGTACCGGACAGGGGGCAACCGGGGAGCTGTTTTTT.

This clonotype occurred many times. The chain is built from TRBV29-1 and TRBJ2-1, with unresolved D. The CDR3 is 15 residues long. Germline V gives CDR1 SQVTM, CDR2 ANQGSEA. The V end lost 2 bases, the J end lost 0 bases, and 11 bases lay between the germline ends. For the CDR3, the DNA is TGCAGCGTTGAAATTTGGGATAGCTCCTACAATGAGCAGTTCTTC. Amino acids: CSVEIWDSSYNEQFF.

This clonotype has a handful of counts. The chain recombines TRBV29-1 with TRBJ1-1; unclear D gene. V was cut by 7 bases and J by 1 base, with 13 bases left in between. CDR3 length equals 13 residues. In germline, CDR1 is SQVTM, CDR2 ANQGSEA. CDR3 sequence reads: CSAAGLTNTEAFF. The CDR3 nucleotides are TGCAGCGCCGCCGGATTGACGAACACTGAAGCTTTCTTT.

A single count supports this clonotype. The genes are TRBV7-8 and TRBJ2-3; D might be TRBD1 (6 bases). The CDR3 is made up of 14 amino acids. Per the germline V gene, CDR1 is SGHVS and CDR2 is FQNEAQ. V was trimmed by 1 base and J by 6 bases, leaving 11 bases between them. The CDR3 is CASSLESRGDTQYF. CDR3 nucleotide sequence: TGTGCCAGCAGCTTAGAATCCAGGGGTGATACGCAGTATTTT.